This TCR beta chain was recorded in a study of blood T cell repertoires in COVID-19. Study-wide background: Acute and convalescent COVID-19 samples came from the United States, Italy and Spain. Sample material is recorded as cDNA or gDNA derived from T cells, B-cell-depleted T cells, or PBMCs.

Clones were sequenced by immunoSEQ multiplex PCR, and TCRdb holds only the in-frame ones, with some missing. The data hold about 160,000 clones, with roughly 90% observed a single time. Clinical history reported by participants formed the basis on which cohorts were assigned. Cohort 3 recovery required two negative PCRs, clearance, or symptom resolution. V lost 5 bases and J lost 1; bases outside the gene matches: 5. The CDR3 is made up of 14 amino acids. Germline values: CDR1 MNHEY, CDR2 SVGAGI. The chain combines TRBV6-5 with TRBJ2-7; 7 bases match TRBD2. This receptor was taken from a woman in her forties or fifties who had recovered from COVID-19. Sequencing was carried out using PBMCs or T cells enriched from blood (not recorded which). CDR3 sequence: CASSPSGRSYEQYF. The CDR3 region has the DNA TGTGCCAGCAGTCCTAGCGGTCGTTCCTACGAGCAGTACTTC.